This T cell receptor (beta chain) was captured by sequencing in a study of T cell responses to AZD1222 COVID-19 vaccine. V shed 6 bases and J 4 bases; nucleotides not matched to a gene: 13. The CDR3 consists of 16 residues. Germline V lookup: CDR1 MDHEN, CDR2 SYDVKM. TCRdb's table, derived via immunoSEQ multiplex PCR, lists solely in-frame clones and lacks some. The sample holds around 130,000 clones, about 90% seen once. This chain connects TRBV28 to TRBJ1-1; TRBD1 matches 8 bases. The TCR sequence derives from an adult who received the MenACWY meningococcal vaccine as a control. The sequenced sample was peripheral blood, obtained 28 days after the second dose of the MenACWY control vaccine. CDR3 nucleotide sequence: TGTGCCAGCAGGGAACTGACAGGGGTTATATCCACTGAAGCTTTCTTT. Encoded protein: CASRELTGVISTEAFF.